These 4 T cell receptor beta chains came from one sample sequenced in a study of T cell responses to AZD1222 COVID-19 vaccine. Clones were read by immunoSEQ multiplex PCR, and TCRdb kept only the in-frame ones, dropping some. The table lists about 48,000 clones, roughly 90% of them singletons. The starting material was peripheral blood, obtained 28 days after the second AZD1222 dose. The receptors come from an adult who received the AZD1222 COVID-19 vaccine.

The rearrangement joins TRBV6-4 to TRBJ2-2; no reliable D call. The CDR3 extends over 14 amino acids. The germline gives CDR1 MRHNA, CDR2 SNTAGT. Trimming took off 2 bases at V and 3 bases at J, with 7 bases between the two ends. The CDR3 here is CASSDTQDTGELFF. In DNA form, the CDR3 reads TGTGCCAGCAGTGACACCCAGGACACCGGGGAGCTGTTTTTT.

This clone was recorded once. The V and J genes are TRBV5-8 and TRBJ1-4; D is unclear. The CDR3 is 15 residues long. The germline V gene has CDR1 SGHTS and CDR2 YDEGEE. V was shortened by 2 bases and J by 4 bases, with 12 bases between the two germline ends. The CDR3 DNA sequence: TGTGCCAGCAGCTTAGGAACAGACTATAATGAAAAACTGTTTTTT. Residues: CASSLGTDYNEKLFF. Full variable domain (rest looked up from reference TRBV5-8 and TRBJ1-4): EAGVTQSPTHLIKTRGQQATLRCSPISGHTSVYWYQQALGLGLQFLLWYDEGEERNRGNFPPRFSGRQFPNYSSELNVNALELEDSALYLCASSLGTDYNEKLFFGSGTQLSVL.

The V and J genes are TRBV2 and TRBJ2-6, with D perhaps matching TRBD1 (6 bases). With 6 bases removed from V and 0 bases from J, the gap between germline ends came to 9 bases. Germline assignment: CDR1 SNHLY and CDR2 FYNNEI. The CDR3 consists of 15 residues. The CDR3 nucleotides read TGTGCCAGCAGGGGACATTTCTCTGGGGCCAACGTCCTGACTTTC. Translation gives CASRGHFSGANVLTF.

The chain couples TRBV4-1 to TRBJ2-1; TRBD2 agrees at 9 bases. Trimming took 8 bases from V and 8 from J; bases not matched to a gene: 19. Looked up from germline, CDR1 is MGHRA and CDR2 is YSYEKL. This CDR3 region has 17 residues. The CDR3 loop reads CASGRIAGVTGSDEQFF. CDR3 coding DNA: TGCGCCAGCGGTCGGATAGCGGGGGTAACGGGTAGCGATGAGCAGTTCTTC.